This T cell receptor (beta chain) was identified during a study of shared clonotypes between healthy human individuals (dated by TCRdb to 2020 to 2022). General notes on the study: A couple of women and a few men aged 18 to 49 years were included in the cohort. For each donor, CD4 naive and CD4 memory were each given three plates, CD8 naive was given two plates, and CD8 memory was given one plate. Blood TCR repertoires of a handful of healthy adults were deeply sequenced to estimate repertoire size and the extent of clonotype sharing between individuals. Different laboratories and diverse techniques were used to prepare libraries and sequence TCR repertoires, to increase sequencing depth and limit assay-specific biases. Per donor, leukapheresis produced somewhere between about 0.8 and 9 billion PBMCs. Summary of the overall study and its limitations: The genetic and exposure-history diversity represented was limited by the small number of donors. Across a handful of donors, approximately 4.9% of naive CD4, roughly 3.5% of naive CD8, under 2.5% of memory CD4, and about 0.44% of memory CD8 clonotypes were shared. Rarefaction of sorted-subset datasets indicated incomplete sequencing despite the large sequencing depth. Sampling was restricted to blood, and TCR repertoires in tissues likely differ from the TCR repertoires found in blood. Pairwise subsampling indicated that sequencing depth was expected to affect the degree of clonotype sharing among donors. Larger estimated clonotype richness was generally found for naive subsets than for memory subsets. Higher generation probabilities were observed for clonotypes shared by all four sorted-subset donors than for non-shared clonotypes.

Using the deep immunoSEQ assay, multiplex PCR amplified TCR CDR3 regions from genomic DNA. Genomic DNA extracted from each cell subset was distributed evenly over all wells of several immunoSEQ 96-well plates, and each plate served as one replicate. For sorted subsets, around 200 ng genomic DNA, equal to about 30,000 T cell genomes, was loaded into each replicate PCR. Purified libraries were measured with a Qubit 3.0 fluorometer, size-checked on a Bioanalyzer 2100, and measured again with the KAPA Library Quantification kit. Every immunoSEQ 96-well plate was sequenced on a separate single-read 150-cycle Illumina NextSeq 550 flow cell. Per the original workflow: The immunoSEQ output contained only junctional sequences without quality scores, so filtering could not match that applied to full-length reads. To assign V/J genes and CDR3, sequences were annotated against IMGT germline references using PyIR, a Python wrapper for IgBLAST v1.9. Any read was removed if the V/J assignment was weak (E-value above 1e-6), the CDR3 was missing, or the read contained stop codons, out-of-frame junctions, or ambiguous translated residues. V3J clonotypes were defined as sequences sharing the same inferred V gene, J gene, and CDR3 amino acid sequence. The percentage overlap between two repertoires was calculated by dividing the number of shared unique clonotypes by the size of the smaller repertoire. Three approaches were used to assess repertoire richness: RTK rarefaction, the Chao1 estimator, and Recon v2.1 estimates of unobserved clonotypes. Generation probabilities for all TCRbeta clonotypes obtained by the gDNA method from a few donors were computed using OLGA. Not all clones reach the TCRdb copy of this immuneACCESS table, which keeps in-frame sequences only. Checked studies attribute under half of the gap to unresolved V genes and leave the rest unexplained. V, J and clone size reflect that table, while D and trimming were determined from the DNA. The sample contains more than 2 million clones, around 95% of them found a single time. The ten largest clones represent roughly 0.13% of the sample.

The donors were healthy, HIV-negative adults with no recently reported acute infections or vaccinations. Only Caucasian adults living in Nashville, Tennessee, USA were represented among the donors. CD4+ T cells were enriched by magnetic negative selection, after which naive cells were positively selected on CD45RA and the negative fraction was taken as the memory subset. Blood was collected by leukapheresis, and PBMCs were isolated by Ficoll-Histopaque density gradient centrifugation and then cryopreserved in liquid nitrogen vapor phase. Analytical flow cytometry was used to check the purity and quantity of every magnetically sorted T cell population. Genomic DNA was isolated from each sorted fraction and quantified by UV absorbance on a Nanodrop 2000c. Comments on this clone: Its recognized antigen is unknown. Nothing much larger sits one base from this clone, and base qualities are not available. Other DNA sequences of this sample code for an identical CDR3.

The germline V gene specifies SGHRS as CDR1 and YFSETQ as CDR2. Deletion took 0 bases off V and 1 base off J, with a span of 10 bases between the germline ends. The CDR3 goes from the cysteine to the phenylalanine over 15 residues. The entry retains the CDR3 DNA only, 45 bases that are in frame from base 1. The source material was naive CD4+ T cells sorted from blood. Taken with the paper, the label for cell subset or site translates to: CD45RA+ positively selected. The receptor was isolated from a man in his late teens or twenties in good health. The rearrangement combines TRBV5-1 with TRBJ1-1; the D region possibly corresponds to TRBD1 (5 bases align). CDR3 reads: CASSLAGGGNTEAFF. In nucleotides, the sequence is TGCGCCAGCAGCTTGGCTGGGGGTGGGAACACTGAAGCTTTCTTT.